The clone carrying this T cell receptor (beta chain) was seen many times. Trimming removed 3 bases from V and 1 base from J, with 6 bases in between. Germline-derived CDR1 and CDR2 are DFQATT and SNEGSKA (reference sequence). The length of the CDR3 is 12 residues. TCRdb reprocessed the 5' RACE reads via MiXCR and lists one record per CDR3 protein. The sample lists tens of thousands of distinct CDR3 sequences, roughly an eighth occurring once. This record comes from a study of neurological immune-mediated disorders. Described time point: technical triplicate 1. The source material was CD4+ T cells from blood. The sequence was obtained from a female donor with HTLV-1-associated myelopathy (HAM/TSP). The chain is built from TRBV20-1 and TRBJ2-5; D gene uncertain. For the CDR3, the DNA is TGCAGTGCTAGGAAGGGCCAAGAGACCCAGTACTTC. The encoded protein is CSARKGQETQYF.